This is a list of T cell receptor beta chains from one sample in a study of T cell responses to AZD1222 COVID-19 vaccine. Profiling relied on immunoSEQ multiplex PCR, and the TCRdb table lists in-frame clones only, not all of them. The top ten hold 2.5% to 3% of the sample, which has some 170,000 clones, roughly nine tenths seen once. The specimen comprised peripheral blood, sampled on day 0 of AZD1222 vaccination. All receptors derive from an adult in good health. CDR3s include the opening cysteine and the closing phenylalanine or tryptophan. A D gene is named only where the DNA matches it firmly. Size values are once, few and many counts, or a class for expanded clones, and some rows have none.

-	TRBD1	TRBV12-5	TRBJ2-2	TGTGCTAGTGGTTTGGGGACAGGGAGCACCGGGGAGCTGTTTTTT	CASGLGTGSTGELFF
once	TRBD2	TRBV5-1	TRBJ2-1	TGCGCCAGCAGCTTGTCACGGACTAGCGGGAGGCCACCCTTCTTC	CASSLSRTSGRPPFF
-	TRBD1	TRBV5-6	TRBJ2-5	TGTGCCAGCAGCTGGGGACAGGGGGCTGGGGAGACCCAGTACTTC	CASSWGQGAGETQYF
once	TRBD1	TRBV5-1	TRBJ1-4	TGCGCCAGCAGCCTACAGGGGGGGACTAATGAAAAACTGTTTTTT	CASSLQGGTNEKLFF
-	-	TRBV5-4	TRBJ2-2	TGTGCCAGCAGCATAAACACCGGGGAGCTGTTTTTT	CASSINTGELFF
-	TRBD1	TRBV29-1	TRBJ2-2	TGCAGCGTTGAAGTGGGACAGACGAACACCGGGGAGCTGTTTTTT	CSVEVGQTNTGELFF
-	-	TRBV9	TRBJ1-1	TGTGCCAGCAGCCTCTCACAGGGCGCGAACACTGAAGCTTTCTTT	CASSLSQGANTEAFF
-	-	TRBV5-1	TRBJ1-4	TGCGCCAGCAGCTTTGACGGTGCAACTAATGAAAAACTGTTTTTT	CASSFDGATNEKLFF
-	-	TRBV3-1/TRBV3-2	TRBJ1-1	TGTGCCAGCAGCCAAGAGATGGACTTCGAAGCTTTCTTT	CASSQEMDFEAFF
-	TRBD1	TRBV10-3	TRBJ1-1	TGTGCCATCAGCGAAGGACAGGGAGGTTCGGGCACTGAAGCTTTCTTT	CAISEGQGGSGTEAFF
-	-	TRBV5-8	TRBJ1-2	TGTGCCAGCAGGGAGGGAAGGGGATTCTATGGCTACACCTTC	CASREGRGFYGYTF